This TCR beta chain was captured by sequencing in a study of T cells in localized non-small cell lung cancer (dated by TCRdb to the early 2020s). For the wider study: Comparing tumors with uninvolved tumor-adjacent lungs, the study looked at the T cell repertoires of 200 to 250 patients with early-stage NSCLC. All 230 or so NSCLC patients in the cohort were treatment-naive and had localized lung tumors that were resected. The mean age of the NSCLC patients was about 62 years, with 120 to 150 men and around 100 women.

In the case of this clone: It has no known antigen specificity. Base qualities are not provided; no much larger clone lies one nucleotide away.

What the authors observed across the whole study: A median of roughly 58 of the top 100 tumor clones were detected in paired uninvolved adjacent lung, and approximately 28 of these tumor clones were also found among the top 100 clones of the paired uninvolved adjacent lung. Multi-region tumor sequencing was not performed, so intratumor heterogeneity could not be excluded. Higher T cell density in blood was associated with longer overall survival, whereas higher clonality in adjacent lung was associated with shorter survival. Because of the exploratory design, TCR variables were selected using unadjusted p-values without false-discovery rate correction. Uninvolved tumor-adjacent lung showed the highest T cell clonality, higher than tumor, which suggests more focused antigenic responses in the uninvolved tumor-adjacent lung.

Deletion took 5 bases off V and 7 bases off J, with a span of 18 bases between the germline ends. The CDR3 goes from the cysteine to the phenylalanine over 14 residues. Just CDR3 DNA is preserved here, 42 bases in frame from base 1. CDR1 SGHRS and CDR2 YFSETQ are derived from the germline V gene. The immunoSEQ Assay was used to sequence TCR beta CDR3 regions from DNA. The original pipeline was this. To compute T cell density, TCR beta template counts were normalized to usable DNA, which was estimated by amplifying housekeeping genes. The preseqR package was used to estimate richness by extrapolating to 400,000 templates for PBMC samples and to 120,000 templates for tissue samples. Clonality was taken to be one minus Pielou's evenness. Tissue-enriched TCRs were identified by differential abundance testing using productive amino-acid clonotypes, minimum total count 5 and alpha 0.1. The Jaccard Index and the Morisita Overlap Index were used to quantify repertoire overlap between compartments. GLIPH grouped TCR beta CDR3s together with public tetramer-defined viral CDR3s, and a viral motif had to include at least three viral sequences and also show V-gene enrichment. Not all clones reach the TCRdb copy of this immuneACCESS table, which keeps in-frame sequences only. Checked studies attribute under half of the gap to unresolved V genes and leave the rest unexplained. V and J calls and clone size are given by that table; D and trimming were obtained from the DNA. In all, the sample holds about 2,500 clones, and over 25% of those were seen once. The top ten clonotypes cover roughly a tenth of the sample.

At diagnosis, tumor, uninvolved tumor-adjacent lung and peripheral blood were collected and then preserved as a mix of FFPE and fresh-frozen material. The chain is assembled from TRBV5-1 and TRBJ1-1; matching of 6 bases hints at TRBD1 as the D gene. The material was lung tumor tissue, obtained before any cancer treatment. The clonotype was recovered from a man between 40 and 69 years old with stage III squamous cell lung carcinoma. The base sequence is TGCGCCAGCAGACCTCACAGGGTACAGGATGAAGCTTTCTTT. It translates as CASRPHRVQDEAFF. With all but the CDR3 taken from the reference TRBV5-1 and TRBJ1-1 genes, the full variable domain is: KAGVTQTPRYLIKTRGQQVTLSCSPISGHRSVSWYQQTPGQGLQFLFEYFSETQRNKGNFPGRFSGRQFSNSRSEMNVSTLELGDSALYLCASRPHRVQDEAFFGQGTRLTVV.